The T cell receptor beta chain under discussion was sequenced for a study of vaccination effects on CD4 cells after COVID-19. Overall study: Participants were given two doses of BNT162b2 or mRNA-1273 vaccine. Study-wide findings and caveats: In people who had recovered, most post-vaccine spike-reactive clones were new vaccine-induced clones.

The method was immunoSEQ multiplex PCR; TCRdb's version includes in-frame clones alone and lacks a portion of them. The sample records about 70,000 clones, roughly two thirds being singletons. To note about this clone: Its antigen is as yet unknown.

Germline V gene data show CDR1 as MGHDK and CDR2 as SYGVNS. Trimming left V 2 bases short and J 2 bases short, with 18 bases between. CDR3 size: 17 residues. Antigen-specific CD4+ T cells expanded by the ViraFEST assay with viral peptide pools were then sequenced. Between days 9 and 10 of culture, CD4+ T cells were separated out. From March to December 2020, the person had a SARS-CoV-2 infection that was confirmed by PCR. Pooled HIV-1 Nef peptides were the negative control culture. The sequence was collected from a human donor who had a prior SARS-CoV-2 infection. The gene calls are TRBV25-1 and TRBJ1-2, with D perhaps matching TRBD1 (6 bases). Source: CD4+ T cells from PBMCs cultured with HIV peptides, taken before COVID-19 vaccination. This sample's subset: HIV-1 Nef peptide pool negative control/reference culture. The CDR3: CASSEPPGRGGNYGYTF. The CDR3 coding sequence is TGTGCCAGCAGTGAACCCCCGGGGAGGGGGGGGAACTATGGCTACACCTTC.